One sample yielded the 24 T cell receptor beta chains listed below, sequenced in a study of blood T cells in healthy people across ages. Then a second PCR, running roughly 7 to 11 cycles, was carried out with a sample-barcoded 5' primer and a J-beta primer mix. TCRdb called the 5' RACE reads again in MiXCR, with one record for every CDR3 protein. Of over a million distinct CDR3 sequences in the sample, about 40% were seen once. The sequenced sample was blood. The receptors here all came from a woman aged 18-35 years in good health.

This clonotype was recorded a few times. This chain connects TRBV15 to TRBJ2-1; 10 nucleotides line up with TRBD2. In germline, CDR1 is LNHNV, CDR2 YYDKDF (reference sequence). J lost 4 bases, V lost 0 bases, and 3 bases had no gene match. This CDR3 is built from 16 residues. This CDR3 is CATSRDRTSGYNEQFF. CDR3 in DNA: TGTGCCACCAGCAGAGACAGGACTAGCGGATACAATGAGCAGTTCTTC.

This clonotype was seen a handful of times. The V and J genes are TRBV7-9 and TRBJ2-7; D gene unclear. Germline V gives CDR1 SEHNR, CDR2 FQNEAQ (reference sequence). The V and J ends lost 3 bases and 1 base respectively, with 7 bases between them. The CDR3 spans 13 residues. CDR3 nucleotides: TGTGCCAGCAGCTTCCGTACTTCCTACGAGCAGTACTTC. Its translation: CASSFRTSYEQYF.

With regard to this clonotype: One end of the junction varies from germline; a read error may be responsible. V is TRBV4-1 and J is TRBJ1-6; 7 bases line up with TRBD1. The germline V gene encodes CDR1 MGHRA and CDR2 YSYEKL. The CDR3 has 15 amino acids. CDR3: CASSPPGGSNSPIHF. The CDR3 coding sequence is TGCGCCAGCAGCCCCCCAGGGGGAAGTAATTCACCCATCCACTTT.

The table lists this clonotype with a few counts. The chain recombines TRBV29-1 with TRBJ2-1, with D perhaps TRBD1 (5 bases). Germline V gene data show CDR1 as SQVTM and CDR2 as ANQGSEA. V dropped 2 bases and J dropped 3 bases, with 11 bases sitting between them. This CDR3 contains 14 residues. The CDR3 DNA follows: TGCAGCGTTGAAATTGTGGGGCTCTACAATGAGCAGTTCTTC. Amino acids: CSVEIVGLYNEQFF.

A few counts support this clonotype. The chain couples TRBV29-1 to TRBJ2-5; 11 positions agree with TRBD2. Germline loops: CDR1 SQVTM, CDR2 ANQGSEA. CDR3 length: 15 residues. V shed 6 bases, J shed 2 bases, and the junction held 8 bases outside the gene matches. CDR3 sequence (DNA): TGCAGCGTGAATGGACTAGCGGGCCGACAAGAGACCCAGTACTTC. Protein: CSVNGLAGRQETQYF.

Comments on this clonotype: One junction end does not reproduce the germline sequence, and a read error may be involved. V gene TRBV15 combines with J gene TRBJ2-7; D possibly corresponds to TRBD1 (6 bases). There are 16 residues in the CDR3. The V gene's germline CDR1 is LNHNV and CDR2 YYDKDF (reference sequence). The CDR3 region has the DNA TGTGCCACCAGCACGGAGGATACAGGGTTAGACTACGAGCGGTACTTC. Its translation: CATSTEDTGLDYERYF. Variable domain in full (rest from reference TRBV15 and TRBJ2-7): DAMVIQNPRYQVTQFGKPVTLSCSQTLNHNVMYWYQQKSSQAPKLLFHYYDKDFNNEADTPDNFQSRRPNTSFCFLDIRSPGLGDTAMYLCATSTEDTGLDYERYFGPGTRLTVT.

V usage is TRBV9 and J usage is TRBJ2-7; 13 positions agree with TRBD2. CDR1 and CDR2 from the germline V gene are SGDLS and YYNGEE. This CDR3 has 16 residues. V trimming: 0 bases; J trimming: 6 bases; junction bases outside the gene matches: 6. This chain's CDR3 is CASSVGTSGGEPEQYF. DNA for the CDR3: TGTGCCAGCAGCGTAGGAACTAGCGGGGGGGAACCCGAGCAGTACTTC.

In this sample, this clonotype turned up once. The V gene is TRBV6-1, the J gene TRBJ2-4; D is unresolved. The V gene's germline CDR1 is MNHNS and CDR2 SASEGT. This CDR3 is built from 13 residues. The V and J ends lost 2 bases and 6 bases respectively, with 8 bases between them. The CDR3, as DNA: TGTGCCAGCAGTGAATGGGCCGGAAACATTCAGTACTTC. The encoded protein is CASSEWAGNIQYF.

CDR3 residues: CASSGSRGSNQPQHF. The CDR3 DNA is TGTGCCAGCAGTGGGAGTCGGGGTAGCAATCAGCCCCAGCATTTT. The chain uses TRBV7-9 and TRBJ1-5; D remains unclear. Germline V CDR1 and CDR2: SEHNR, FQNEAQ (reference sequence). The CDR3 has 15 residues. V dropped 6 bases and J dropped 0 bases, with 12 bases sitting between them. Full variable domain (missing parts from reference TRBV7-9 and TRBJ1-5): DTGVSQNPRHKITKRGQNVTFRCDPISEHNRLYWYRQTLGQGPEFLTYFQNEAQLEKSRLLSDRFSAERPKGSFSTLEIQRTEQGDSAMYLCASSGSRGSNQPQHFGDGTRLSIL.

A few counts support this clonotype. The chain couples TRBV10-3 to TRBJ1-2, with 7 bases that match TRBD1. Germline assignment: CDR1 ENHRY and CDR2 SYGVKD. Trimming took 3 bases from V and 8 from J; bases not matched to a gene: 6. This CDR3 has 13 amino acids. Here the CDR3 DNA reads TGTGCCATCAGTGACTCGGGACAGTTCGGCTACACCTTC. This translates into CAISDSGQFGYTF.

The chain couples TRBV20-1 to TRBJ2-6; TRBD1 matches 7 bases. The CDR3 is 17 residues long. The germline V gene encodes CDR1 DFQATT and CDR2 SNEGSKA (reference sequence). The V segment lost 4 bases and the J segment 2 bases; nucleotides outside the gene matches: 11. This chain's CDR3 is CSATYDRVKAGANVLTF. The DNA of the CDR3 is TGCAGTGCTACGTACGACAGGGTAAAGGCTGGGGCCAACGTCCTGACTTTC.

V gene TRBV20-1 combines with J gene TRBJ2-4; 9 bases line up with TRBD2. The last part of the DNA fits TRBJ2-7 better; the J call may be wrong. CDR1 DFQATT and CDR2 SNEGSKA come from the germline V gene (reference sequence). The CDR3 is made up of 13 amino acids. Written as DNA, the CDR3 is TGCAGTGTAGGTCTAGCGGGACCCTACGAGCAGTACTTC. Translated: CSVGLAGPYEQYF.

The chain couples TRBV24-1 to TRBJ2-1; 8 bases agree with TRBD1. Germline CDR1 and CDR2: KGHDR and SFDVKD. The CDR3 loop spans 15 amino acids. The V gene end was trimmed by 3 bases and the J gene end by 5 bases; junction bases not matched to a gene: 5. DNA for the CDR3: TGTGCCACCAGTGATCAGGGGGCTCCGAACAATGAGCAGTTCTTC. Protein product: CATSDQGAPNNEQFF.

The rearrangement uses TRBV20-1 and TRBJ2-3; possibly TRBD2 for D (5 bases). The CDR3 is made up of 14 amino acids. V was cut by 0 bases and J by 5 bases, with 12 bases left in between. In germline, CDR1 is DFQATT, CDR2 SNEGSKA (reference sequence). CDR3 sequence: CSARDASGKDTQYF. DNA for the CDR3: TGCAGTGCTAGAGATGCAAGCGGAAAAGATACGCAGTATTTT.

This clonotype was recorded once. V and J are TRBV6-2 or TRBV6-3 and TRBJ1-5; D is ambiguous. This CDR3 contains 11 residues. Trimming took off 6 bases at V and 12 bases at J, with 12 bases between the two ends. The germline V gene encodes CDR1 MNHEY and CDR2 SVGEGT. In nucleotides, the CDR3 is TGTGCCAGCAGCAACTCGGGTCGCCAGCATTTT. It encodes CASSNSGRQHF.

The genes are TRBV6-5 and TRBJ2-5; the match to TRBD2 covers 7 bases. The ends lost 8 bases at V and 4 bases at J; junction bases unmatched: 7. The CDR3 is made up of 13 amino acids. Germline loops: CDR1 MNHEY, CDR2 SVGAGI. CDR3 nucleotides: TGTGCCAGCTCCCATCCGGGAGGAGAGACCCAGTACTTC. The encoded protein is CASSHPGGETQYF.

The table lists this clonotype with a few counts. CDR3 sequence: CASSSPTSGGYNEQFF. The CDR3 DNA sequence: TGCGCCAGCAGTTCCCCGACTAGCGGGGGCTACAATGAGCAGTTCTTC. J is TRBJ2-1 and V is TRBV4-1; 12 bases line up with TRBD2. Germline V gene data show CDR1 as MGHRA and CDR2 as YSYEKL. The V segment lost 6 bases and the J segment 3 bases; nucleotides outside the gene matches: 6. The CDR3 spans 16 residues.

The genes are TRBV29-1 and TRBJ2-3, with 7 bases matching TRBD2. Germline CDR1 and CDR2: SQVTM and ANQGSEA. CDR3 length: 14 residues. V trimming: 7 bases; J trimming: 4 bases; junction bases outside the gene matches: 11. Here the CDR3 reads CSAIPPRGADTQYF. Here the CDR3 DNA reads TGCAGCGCCATACCCCCCCGGGGGGCAGATACGCAGTATTTT.

The gene calls are TRBV14 and TRBJ2-5, with 9 positions matching TRBD2. CDR1 is SGHDN, CDR2 FVKESK, per germline. J was trimmed by 11 bases and V by 0 bases; bases with no gene match: 25. The CDR3 runs 20 residues. The CDR3 nucleotides are TGTGCCAGCAGCCAAGATCCCACAGGCCCAGCTAGCGGGGCAAACAATGAGCAGTACTTC. It yields the protein CASSQDPTGPASGANNEQYF.

The gene calls are TRBV15 and TRBJ2-3; 7 nucleotides line up with TRBD1. The CDR3 extends over 15 amino acids. With V trimmed by 2 bases and J by 2 bases, 4 bases remained unmatched. Germline V gene sequence: CDR1 LNHNV, CDR2 YYDKDF (reference sequence). As DNA, the CDR3 is TGTGCCACCAGCAGACGGGACAGTTACACAGATACGCAGTATTTT. This translates into CATSRRDSYTDTQYF.

The J gene is TRBJ2-4, the V gene TRBV20-1; D remains ambiguous. The J call may be wrong; the DNA end is better matched by TRBJ2-7. Looked up from germline, CDR1 is DFQATT and CDR2 is SNEGSKA (reference sequence). The CDR3 covers 15 residues. The CDR3 is CSARDASYGSYEQYF. Here the CDR3 DNA reads TGCAGTGCTAGGGATGCGTCCTATGGCTCCTACGAGCAGTACTTC.

This clonotype was seen a handful of times. This rearrangement joins TRBV7-8 to TRBJ2-3, with a weak D call TRBD1 (5 bases). The germline gives CDR1 SGHVS, CDR2 FQNEAQ. The CDR3 contains 14 residues. Trimming stripped 4 bases from V and 6 bases from J, with 14 bases between. The CDR3 coding sequence is TGTGCCAGCAGCTATTTGAAGTCAGGGGATACGCAGTATTTT. Translating it yields CASSYLKSGDTQYF. Based on the CDR3 plus reference TRBV7-8 and TRBJ2-3, the full variable domain is GAGVSQSPRYKVAKRGQDVALRCDPISGHVSLFWYQQALGQGPEFLTYFQNEAQLDKSGLPSDRFFAERPEGSVSTLKIQRTQQEDSAVYLCASSYLKSGDTQYFGPGTRLTVL.

This clonotype was recorded once. The chain uses TRBV10-3 and TRBJ2-1; D call uncertain. The germline V gene encodes CDR1 ENHRY and CDR2 SYGVKD. This CDR3 is built from 12 residues. V was clipped by 11 bases and J by 0 bases, with 8 bases between them. The CDR3 region has the DNA TGTGCCGCTAAGAGCTCCTACAATGAGCAGTTCTTC. Protein sequence: CAAKSSYNEQFF.

This clonotype came up once. The CDR3 sequence: CSVEGGVVGGYTF. CDR3 coding DNA: TGCAGCGTTGAAGGCGGCGTCGTGGGCGGCTACACCTTC. This chain links TRBV29-1 with TRBJ1-2; D gene ambiguous. The germline gives CDR1 SQVTM, CDR2 ANQGSEA. The CDR3 length is 13 residues. V lost 1 base and J lost 8, with 14 bases in between.